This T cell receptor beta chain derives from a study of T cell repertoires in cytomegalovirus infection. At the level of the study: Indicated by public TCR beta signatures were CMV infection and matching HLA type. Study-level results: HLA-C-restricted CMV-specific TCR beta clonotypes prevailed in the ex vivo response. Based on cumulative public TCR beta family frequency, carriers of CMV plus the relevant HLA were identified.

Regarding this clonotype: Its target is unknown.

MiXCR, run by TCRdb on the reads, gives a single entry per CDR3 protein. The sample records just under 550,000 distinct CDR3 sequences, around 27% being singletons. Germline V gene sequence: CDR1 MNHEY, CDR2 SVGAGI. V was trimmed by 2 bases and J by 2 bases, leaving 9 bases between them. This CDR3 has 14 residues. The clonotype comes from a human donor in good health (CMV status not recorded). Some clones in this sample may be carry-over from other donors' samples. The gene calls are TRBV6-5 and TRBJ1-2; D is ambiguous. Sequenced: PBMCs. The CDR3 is CASSYAGINYGYTF. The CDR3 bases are TGTGCCAGCAGTTACGCTGGCATAAACTATGGCTACACCTTC.